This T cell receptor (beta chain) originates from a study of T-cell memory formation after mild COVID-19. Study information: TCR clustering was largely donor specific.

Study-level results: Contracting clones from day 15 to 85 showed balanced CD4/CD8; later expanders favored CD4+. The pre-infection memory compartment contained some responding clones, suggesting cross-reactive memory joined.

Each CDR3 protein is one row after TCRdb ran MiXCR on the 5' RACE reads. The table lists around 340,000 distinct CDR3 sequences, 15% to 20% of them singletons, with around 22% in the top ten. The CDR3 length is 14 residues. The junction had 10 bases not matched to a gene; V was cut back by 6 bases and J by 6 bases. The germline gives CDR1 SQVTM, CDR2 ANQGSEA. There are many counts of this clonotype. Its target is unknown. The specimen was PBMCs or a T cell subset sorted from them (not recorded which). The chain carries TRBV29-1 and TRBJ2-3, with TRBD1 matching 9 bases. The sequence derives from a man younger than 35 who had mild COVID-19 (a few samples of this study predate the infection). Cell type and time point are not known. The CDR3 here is CSVETGTGKDTQYF. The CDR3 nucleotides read TGCAGCGTGGAAACCGGGACAGGGAAGGATACGCAGTATTTT.